The rows below give T cell receptor beta chains drawn from one sample of a study of blood T cell repertoires in COVID-19. The data were produced by immunoSEQ multiplex PCR, yet TCRdb's version contains in-frame clones alone and is incomplete. This table holds about 170,000 clones, 79% found once. The sample consisted of PBMCs or T cells enriched from blood (not recorded which). These receptors were collected from a woman aged 65 to 85 in a cohort exposed to, infected with or recovered from COVID-19 (not recorded which). Both conserved end residues are part of each CDR3.

j_call v_call cdr3_aa
TRBJ2-7 TRBV16 CASSQALQGAAVKQYF
TRBJ2-1 TRBV28 CASMGGSYNEQFF
TRBJ1-2 TRBV5-1 CASSFTGEDYGYTF
TRBJ2-1 TRBV5-1 CASSLTSGTYNEQFF
TRBJ1-4 TRBV6-5 CASSLGATNEKLFF
TRBJ1-1 TRBV18 CASSAPGSYITEAFF
TRBJ2-7 TRBV10-2 CASTPQDSYEQYF
TRBJ1-5 TRBV27 CASSLRGTAVHYSNQPQHF
TRBJ2-7 TRBV2 CASRYTGGEQYF
TRBJ2-1 TRBV11-1 CATQEAGTSGSNEQFF
TRBJ1-4 TRBV28 CASSSWSGGLSEKLFF
TRBJ1-5 TRBV4-1 CASSQAPGTGPNQPQHF
TRBJ2-5 TRBV29-1 CSVRGLRENQETQYF
TRBJ2-7 TRBV7-8 CASSLARGSSYEQYF
TRBJ2-3 TRBV7-3 CASSLFRLAGTRGDTQYF
TRBJ2-1 TRBV13 CASNPRGNEQFF
TRBJ1-2 TRBV12-3/TRBV12-4 CASGDRGLYGYTF
TRBJ2-7 TRBV3-1/TRBV3-2 CASSLTSWSSYEQYF
TRBJ2-3 TRBV4-2 CASSQDPSGRRTDTQYF
TRBJ2-7 TRBV21-1 CASSKEETGGSEPWGYEQYF
TRBJ1-5 TRBV6-2/TRBV6-3 CASSIRQGAGNQPQHF
TRBJ2-1 TRBV3-1/TRBV3-2 CASSQGLSGGYNEQFF
TRBJ2-3 TRBV9 CASSVISLDTQYF
TRBJ2-1 TRBV7-9 CASSSGLAGAYNEQFF
TRBJ2-7 TRBV18 CASSPFRDRNYEQYF
TRBJ2-3 TRBV5-4 CASSLAQRVDTQYF
TRBJ2-7 TRBV7-2 CASSSPLGQFYEQYF
TRBJ1-6 TRBV28 CASSFWGRGNSPLHF
TRBJ2-1 TRBV5-1 CASSFTSGGYEQFF
TRBJ2-3 TRBV12-3/TRBV12-4 CASSFTRGDTQYF
TRBJ2-7 TRBV6-5 CASSFDRSSYEQYF
TRBJ2-1 TRBV11-2 CASSLILASYNEQFF
TRBJ2-7 TRBV18 CASSPGLADAYEQYF
TRBJ1-3 TRBV28 CASSLGQNGNTIYF
TRBJ2-1 TRBV5-1 CASSLLAGVDNEQFF
TRBJ2-7 TRBV11-3 CASSLGPGNEQYF
TRBJ1-2 TRBV27 CASSGVGQGNYGYTF
TRBJ1-1 TRBV18 CASSPGPSSDTEAFF
TRBJ2-7 TRBV3-1/TRBV3-2 CASSQGGESEQYF
TRBJ2-1 TRBV5-1 CASSAGGANEQFF
TRBJ1-5 TRBV4-1 CASSQEADRSNQPQHF
TRBJ1-4 TRBV11-3 CASSFLGGSANEKLFF
TRBJ2-7 TRBV19 CASRSTGESYEQYF
TRBJ1-1 TRBV3-1/TRBV3-2 CASSQGSEAFF
TRBJ2-2 TRBV5-1 CASTVTGIGTGELFF
TRBJ2-1 TRBV7-8 CASSSGLAGGVGNEQFF
TRBJ1-1 TRBV28 CASIRQGRTEAFF
TRBJ2-6 TRBV19 CASSLIQEYSGANVLTF
TRBJ1-1 TRBV27 CASSSTGWGNTEAFF
TRBJ2-3 TRBV7-3 CASSFTGGTDTQYF
TRBJ2-7 TRBV5-6 CASSSFDRVKNEQYF
TRBJ2-4 TRBV30 CAWGAHSSKNIQYF
TRBJ1-1 TRBV5-8 CASSLGQWNTEAFF
TRBJ2-1 TRBV11-2 CASSSNRQGNNEQFF
TRBJ2-6 TRBV5-4 CASSLDRGWANVLTF
TRBJ2-2 TRBV30 CAWSITFPGELFF
TRBJ2-1 TRBV28 CASRDREGYNEQFF